The 20 T cell receptor beta chains below were found in one sample sequenced in a study of T cells after yellow fever vaccination. TCRdb called the 5' RACE reads again in MiXCR, with one record for every CDR3 protein. The repertoire consists of about 310,000 distinct CDR3 sequences, with roughly 3.5% occurring once and the leading ten covering about 25%. The sequencing here drew on PBMCs, taken on the day of the yellow fever booster vaccination. These receptors were collected from a man aged 18 to 29 who received the YFV17D yellow fever vaccine.

This clonotype showed up just a few times. The gene calls are TRBV28 and TRBJ1-2; tentative D call: TRBD1 (5 bases). There are 15 residues in the CDR3. In germline, CDR1 is MDHEN, CDR2 SYDVKM. V was pared by 3 bases and J by 4 bases, with 15 bases between. In nucleotides, the CDR3 is TGTGCCAGCAGTTTTTCAGGGCGATGGAGCTATGGCTACACCTTC. This translates into CASSFSGRWSYGYTF.

This clonotype appeared many times. The chain has TRBV7-9 and TRBJ1-1, with D unclear. CDR1 and CDR2 (germline): SEHNR, FQNEAQ (reference sequence). This CDR3 has 15 amino acids. V was pared by 4 bases and J by 1 base, with 13 bases between. CDR3 sequence reads: CASSSMAMKNTEAFF. The CDR3 coding sequence is TGTGCCAGCAGCTCAATGGCGATGAAGAACACTGAAGCTTTCTTT.

At least ten counts were recorded for this clonotype. The rearrangement uses TRBV7-9 and TRBJ1-6, with D possibly being TRBD1 (5 bases). Per the germline V gene, CDR1 is SEHNR and CDR2 is FQNEAQ (reference sequence). CDR3 length equals 15 residues. The V end lost 1 base, the J end lost 6 bases, and 10 bases lay between the germline ends. Here the CDR3 DNA reads TGTGCCAGCAGCTTAGTTGACAGAGTTAATTCACCCCTCCACTTT. Translated, it gives CASSLVDRVNSPLHF. The whole variable domain, filled in from reference TRBV7-9 and TRBJ1-6, reads DTGVSQNPRHKITKRGQNVTFRCDPISEHNRLYWYRQTLGQGPEFLTYFQNEAQLEKSRLLSDRFSAERPKGSFSTLEIQRTEQGDSAMYLCASSLVDRVNSPLHFGNGTRLTVT.

CDR3 amino acids: CASSLPGLASTSTDTQYF. The CDR3 DNA follows: TGTGCCAGCTCACTTCCTGGACTAGCGAGTACTAGCACAGATACGCAGTATTTT. V is TRBV18 and J is TRBJ2-3; 9 bases agree with TRBD2. This CDR3 region has 18 residues. V was clipped by 4 bases and J by 0 bases; unmatched bases: 11. Germline CDR1 reads KGHSH; CDR2 reads LQKENI. The variable domain in full, with the rest retrieved from reference TRBV18 and TRBJ2-3, is NAGVMQNPRHLVRRRGQEARLRCSPMKGHSHVYWYRQLPEEGLKFMVYLQKENIIDESGMPKERFSAEFPKEGPSILRIQQVVRGDSAAYFCASSLPGLASTSTDTQYFGPGTRLTVL.

In this sample, this clonotype turned up many times. The chain employs TRBV10-3 and TRBJ2-1; D is unresolved. CDR1 and CDR2 from the germline V gene are ENHRY and SYGVKD. Trimming left V 8 bases short and J 0 bases short, with 14 bases between. CDR3 length equals 15 residues. As DNA, the CDR3 is TGTGCCATCTCCTGGACGGGTAGCTCCTACAATGAGCAGTTCTTC. As protein: CAISWTGSSYNEQFF.

This clonotype showed up many times. This chain uses TRBV5-5 with TRBJ1-5; D perhaps matches TRBD1 (5 bases). This CDR3 comprises 13 residues. Deletions cut 5 bases from V and 6 bases from J, with 12 bases between. Germline CDR1 and CDR2: SGHKS and YYEKEE (reference sequence). In DNA form, the CDR3 reads TGTGCCAGCAGTCAGGGTGGGGGTCAGCCCCAGCATTTT. Translating gives CASSQGGGQPQHF.

This clonotype was found a few times. The chain employs TRBV6-5 and TRBJ1-1, with no clear D. The CDR3 is made up of 13 amino acids. The V end was cut by 3 bases, the J end by 2 bases, with 7 bases between. The germline CDR1 and CDR2 sequences are MNHEY and SVGAGI. CDR3 nucleotides: TGTGCCAGCAGTTATTGGTCCAACACTGAAGCTTTCTTT. Its protein is CASSYWSNTEAFF.

In this sample, this clonotype turned up many times. The chain combines TRBV5-1 with TRBJ2-3, with D perhaps matching TRBD1 (5 bases). Trimming removed 6 bases from V and 2 bases from J, with 16 bases in between. The germline gives CDR1 SGHRS, CDR2 YFSETQ. CDR3 length: 15 amino acids. The CDR3 here is CASTLSLGDTDTQYF. CDR3 DNA sequence: TGCGCCAGCACCCTCTCTTTAGGGGACACAGATACGCAGTATTTT.

This clonotype was seen more than once but under ten times. The chain links TRBV14 to TRBJ1-2, with TRBD1 matching over 9 bases. Trimming cost V 1 base and J 2 bases; bases outside gene matches: 5. The CDR3 spans 16 residues. CDR1 is SGHDN, CDR2 FVKESK, per germline. Here the CDR3 reads CASSQVPTGGNYGYTF. CDR3 nucleotides: TGTGCCAGCAGCCAAGTCCCGACAGGGGGGAACTATGGCTACACCTTC.

This chain links TRBV5-1 with TRBJ2-1; D is possibly TRBD1 (6 bases). V was clipped by 2 bases and J by 0 bases, with 15 bases between them. Germline-derived CDR1 and CDR2 are SGHRS and YFSETQ. The CDR3 spans 17 residues. The CDR3 here is CASSLATGTSSYNEQFF. CDR3 in DNA: TGCGCCAGCAGCTTAGCCACAGGGACGAGCTCCTACAATGAGCAGTTCTTC.

This clonotype was seen many times. The J gene is TRBJ1-2, the V gene TRBV4-2, with a possible D match to TRBD1 (6 bases). This CDR3 is 14 amino acids long. CDR1 is LGHNA and CDR2 is YNFKEQ in the germline V gene. The germline V and J ends were trimmed by 1 base and 1 base, with 7 bases remaining between them. In DNA form, the CDR3 reads TGTGCCAGCAGCCAAGTAGGGGGTAACTATGGCTACACCTTC. Its protein product is CASSQVGGNYGYTF.

This clonotype was picked up a small number of times. J is TRBJ1-5 and V is TRBV19, with TRBD1 matching over 11 bases. The CDR3 totals 17 residues. Germline V gene sequence: CDR1 LNHDA, CDR2 SQIVND (reference sequence). V shed 5 bases, J shed 2 bases, and the junction held 8 bases outside the gene matches. DNA for the CDR3: TGTGCCAGTAGTCTGGGACAGGGGGTAGTGGGCAATCAGCCCCAGCATTTT. Its protein is CASSLGQGVVGNQPQHF.

This clonotype has ten or more counts. CDR3 residues: CSEGGDYGYTF. The CDR3 DNA reads as TGCAGTGAGGGGGGAGACTATGGCTACACCTTC. The chain recombines TRBV20-1 with TRBJ1-2, with D perhaps TRBD1 (6 bases). Germline CDR1 DFQATT, CDR2 SNEGSKA (reference sequence). Deletions cut 7 bases from V and 3 bases from J, with 9 bases between. The CDR3 spans 11 residues.

This clonotype was observed at least ten times. The V call is TRBV5-1, the J call TRBJ1-1, with D possibly being TRBD1 (5 bases). Trimming stripped 0 bases from V and 3 bases from J, with 12 bases between. The CDR3 is made up of 15 amino acids. Germline CDR1 and CDR2: SGHRS and YFSETQ. CDR3 residues: CASSLAGGRDTEAFF. In nucleotides, the CDR3 is TGCGCCAGCAGCTTGGCCGGGGGACGCGACACTGAAGCTTTCTTT.

This chain uses TRBV12-3 or TRBV12-4 with TRBJ2-2; TRBD1 agrees at 7 bases. V was pared by 5 bases and J by 4 bases, with 7 bases of the junction left unmatched. The CDR3 covers 15 residues. The CDR3 loop reads CASSLRGSGTGELFF. The DNA for the CDR3 is TGTGCCAGCAGTCTCAGGGGGTCGGGCACCGGGGAGCTGTTTTTT.

This clonotype has just a few counts. The chain joins TRBV6-5 to TRBJ2-7; a weak D match, TRBD2 (5 bases). The CDR3 sequence is 14 residues long. Germline V CDR1 and CDR2: MNHEY, SVGAGI. Trimming removed 0 bases at V and 5 bases at J, with 11 bases between. CDR3 nucleotides: TGTGCCAGCAGTTACTCCGGGGTAGGCGACGAGCAGTACGTC. It codes for CASSYSGVGDEQYV.

V is TRBV20-1 and J is TRBJ2-7; D is unresolved. Germline CDR1 and CDR2: DFQATT and SNEGSKA (reference sequence). V was cut by 7 bases and J by 5 bases, with 9 bases left in between. CDR3 size: 10 residues. DNA of the CDR3: TGCAGTGACTACGTCCACGAGCAGTACTTC. Translating gives CSDYVHEQYF.

This clonotype was detected ten times or more. The chain recombines TRBV7-9 with TRBJ2-2; D ambiguous. Germline CDR1 reads SEHNR; CDR2 reads FQNEAQ (reference sequence). V shed 7 bases and J shed 9 bases, with 12 bases lying between them. CDR3 length: 12 residues. The CDR3 sequence: CASKNSPRELFF. The CDR3 DNA reads as TGTGCCAGCAAGAACTCCCCGCGGGAGCTGTTTTTT.

This clonotype was recorded many times. The chain uses TRBV5-1 and TRBJ2-2, with 7 nucleotides matching TRBD1. The CDR3 extends over 15 amino acids. With V trimmed by 2 bases and J by 0 bases, 1 base remained unmatched. The V gene's germline CDR1 is SGHRS and CDR2 YFSETQ. This CDR3 is CASSFQGANTGELFF. DNA for the CDR3: TGCGCCAGCAGCTTTCAGGGGGCGAACACCGGGGAGCTGTTTTTT.

This clonotype has just a few counts. This rearrangement joins TRBV5-1 to TRBJ2-5, with D perhaps matching TRBD1 (5 bases). Looked up from germline, CDR1 is SGHRS and CDR2 is YFSETQ. With 3 bases removed from V and 2 bases from J, the gap between germline ends came to 20 bases. The CDR3 extends over 17 amino acids. The CDR3 nucleotides read TGCGCCAGCAGCTGGGGATTACAGGCACCGCAACAAGAGACCCAGTACTTC. Protein product: CASSWGLQAPQQETQYF.